This T cell receptor beta chain was observed in a study of beta chain features in type 1 diabetes. Study-level points and caveats: Still unanswered here is whether HLA type influences TCRB rearrangement. PCR might favor shorter templates, equally in patients and controls.

Between the trimmed V and J ends, which lost 4 bases and 0 bases, there was a span of 11 bases. In germline, CDR1 is SQVTM, CDR2 ANQGSEA. The CDR3 runs 14 residues. The table lists this clone with a few counts. The antigen remains undetermined. Every isolated RNA sample was fully reverse transcribed, so sequencing captured expressed TCRB transcripts. This table comes from immunoSEQ multiplex PCR, and its TCRdb copy is limited to in-frame clones, with some not included. The sample records about half a million clones, about 10% being singletons. This chain links TRBV29-1 with TRBJ2-3; unclear D gene. The source is a woman aged 18-29 years in good health. The specimen sequenced was naive CD4+ T cells from blood. The DNA of the CDR3 is TGCAGCGTTGGACCCTATTCTAGCACAGATACGCAGTATTTT. It translates to CSVGPYSSTDTQYF.